The 23 T cell receptor beta chains reported below all come from one sample, sequenced in a study of T cell repertoires in cytomegalovirus infection. MiXCR, applied by TCRdb to the reads, yields one record per CDR3 protein. The table lists 300,000 to 450,000 distinct CDR3 sequences, less than 20% of them singletons, with roughly 9% in the top ten. Material for sequencing was PBMCs. The receptors originated from a human donor in good health (CMV status not recorded). Some clones in this sample may be carry-over from other donors' samples.

This clonotype was found a few times. V gene TRBV7-9 combines with J gene TRBJ2-5; no clear D gene. In germline, CDR1 is SEHNR, CDR2 FQNEAQ (reference sequence). The V gene lost 5 bases and the J gene lost 1 base, with 11 bases spanning the gap. The CDR3 totals 14 residues. The CDR3 DNA reads as TGTGCCAGCAGCGAAAGGGTGTCCCAAGAGACCCAGTACTTC. Protein sequence: CASSERVSQETQYF. The complete variable domain, with remaining parts taken from reference TRBV7-9 and TRBJ2-5, reads DTGVSQNPRHKITKRGQNVTFRCDPISEHNRLYWYRQTLGQGPEFLTYFQNEAQLEKSRLLSDRFSAERPKGSFSTLEIQRTEQGDSAMYLCASSERVSQETQYFGPGTRLLVL.

This clonotype appeared many times. The chain recombines TRBV19 with TRBJ1-2; D gene unclear. V lost 3 bases to trimming and J lost 4 bases, with 15 bases between them. CDR1 LNHDA and CDR2 SQIVND come from the germline V gene (reference sequence). The CDR3 spans 15 residues. This CDR3 reads CASSMESHDVYGYTF. As DNA, the CDR3 is TGTGCCAGTAGTATGGAAAGTCACGACGTCTATGGCTACACCTTC.

This clonotype was observed at least ten times. As DNA, the CDR3 is TGTGCCAGCAGCTTAGAATTGCGACTAGCGGAAACAGATACGCAGTATTTT. This gives the protein CASSLELRLAETDTQYF. The chain recombines TRBV7-2 with TRBJ2-3; 9 nucleotides match TRBD2. The junction had 8 bases not matched to a gene; V was cut back by 1 base and J by 3 bases. Germline values: CDR1 SGHTA, CDR2 FQGNSA. CDR3 length equals 17 residues.

This clonotype was found a few times. This chain uses TRBV20-1 with TRBJ2-3; the D gene is possibly TRBD2 (5 bases). The CDR3 runs to 16 residues. Germline-derived CDR1 and CDR2 are DFQATT and SNEGSKA (reference sequence). V shed 4 bases and J shed 1 base, with 18 bases lying between them. In DNA form, the CDR3 reads TGCAGTGCTAATACTGTGGTGGACGGGGGCACAGATACGCAGTATTTT. This gives the protein CSANTVVDGGTDTQYF.

This clonotype was counted at least ten times. The chain uses TRBV5-5 and TRBJ1-1, with D unresolved. The CDR3 has 13 amino acids. Germline CDR1 is SGHKS and CDR2 is YYEKEE (reference sequence). V dropped 0 bases and J dropped 9 bases, with 12 bases sitting between them. This chain's CDR3 is CASSLGMATKAFF. DNA of the CDR3: TGTGCCAGCAGCTTGGGGATGGCCACGAAAGCTTTCTTT.

This clonotype came up many times. This chain uses TRBV7-2 with TRBJ1-2, with D hard to call. Germline lookup yields CDR1 SGHTA and CDR2 FQGNSA. V lost 2 bases and J 4 bases, leaving 11 bases between the germline ends. This CDR3 is built from 14 residues. DNA for the CDR3: TGTGCCAGCAGCTTATATGGACCTTTCTATGGCTACACCTTC. It translates to CASSLYGPFYGYTF.

This clonotype was seen at least ten times. V gene TRBV27 combines with J gene TRBJ1-1, with D hard to call. The CDR3 is made up of 13 amino acids. Per germline, CDR1 MNHEY and CDR2 SMNVEV (reference sequence). Trimming shortened V by 5 bases and J by 0 bases, and 7 bases separated the two germline ends. The CDR3 spells CASSPTMNTEAFF. Here the CDR3 DNA reads TGTGCCAGCAGTCCCACCATGAACACTGAAGCTTTCTTT.

This clonotype was counted between two and nine times. The rearrangement links TRBV7-2 to TRBJ1-4, with a weak D call TRBD1 (5 bases). CDR1 is SGHTA and CDR2 is FQGNSA in the germline V gene. The V end was cut by 5 bases, the J end by 7 bases, with 14 bases between. This CDR3 comprises 14 residues. Here the CDR3 DNA reads TGTGCCAGCAGCCCCGTTATAAGGGGTGAAAAACTGTTTTTT. Protein sequence: CASSPVIRGEKLFF.

The rearrangement joins TRBV19 to TRBJ1-1, with TRBD1 matching over 11 bases. Germline V gene sequence: CDR1 LNHDA, CDR2 SQIVND (reference sequence). V shed 8 bases and J 4 bases; nucleotides not matched to a gene: 6. The CDR3 sequence is 14 residues long. CDR3 amino acids: CASGDRGGTTEAFF. The CDR3 DNA sequence: TGTGCCAGTGGGGACAGGGGGGGGACCACTGAAGCTTTCTTT.

The chain has TRBV6-8 and TRBJ2-3; 13 bases line up with TRBD2. The CDR3 spans 15 residues. Germline assignment: CDR1 MNHGY and CDR2 SAAAGT. J lost 5 bases, V lost 6 bases, and 5 bases had no gene match. CDR3 in DNA: TGTGCCAGCAGACGACTAGCGGGGGGAGGAGATACGCAGTATTTT. It yields the protein CASRRLAGGGDTQYF.

The chain combines TRBV2 with TRBJ1-5; unclear D gene. Trimming took off 1 base at V and 4 bases at J, with 8 bases between the two ends. This CDR3 spans 14 amino acids. Germline V CDR1 and CDR2: SNHLY, FYNNEI. The CDR3 spells CASSEGEWNQPQHF. CDR3 nucleotide sequence: TGTGCCAGCAGTGAAGGGGAGTGGAATCAGCCCCAGCATTTT.

In this sample, this clonotype turned up many times. J is TRBJ2-4 and V is TRBV7-2; no clear D gene. Germline V gene data show CDR1 as SGHTA and CDR2 as FQGNSA. Between the trimmed V and J ends, which lost 0 bases and 9 bases, there was a span of 9 bases. This CDR3 contains 13 residues. CDR3 nucleotides: TGTGCCAGCAGCTTAGCGGTGGCTGGCATTCAGTACTTC. The encoded protein is CASSLAVAGIQYF.

The chain carries TRBV4-3 and TRBJ2-1; no clear D. The CDR3 extends over 15 amino acids. Trimming left V 0 bases short and J 3 bases short, with 9 bases between. CDR1 is LGHNA and CDR2 is YSLEER in the germline V gene. CDR3 DNA: TGCGCCAGCAGCCAAGATGGTAGGGACTACAATGAGCAGTTCTTC. This translates into CASSQDGRDYNEQFF.

DNA of the CDR3: TGCAGTGCTACCCTGTGGGGGGACAATCAGCCCCAGCATTTT. Its translation: CSATLWGDNQPQHF. The genes are TRBV20-1 and TRBJ1-5; the D gene is possibly TRBD1 (5 bases). V lost 4 bases, J lost 3 bases, and 13 bases lay in between. This CDR3 has 14 residues. Germline V lookup: CDR1 DFQATT, CDR2 SNEGSKA (reference sequence).

The chain has TRBV5-6 and TRBJ2-5; 7 nucleotides match TRBD2. The germline gives CDR1 SGHDT, CDR2 YYEEEE. V dropped 3 bases and J dropped 9; count of bases not matched to a gene: 17. The CDR3 sequence is 16 residues long. CDR3 sequence: CASSSRDYKRKGSQYF. CDR3 in DNA: TGTGCCAGCAGCTCCCGGGACTATAAGAGAAAGGGATCCCAGTACTTC.

V usage is TRBV3-1 and J usage is TRBJ2-6; D remains unclear. The CDR3 length is 11 residues. Trimming pared 3 bases from V and 6 bases from J, leaving 0 bases between. Per the germline V gene, CDR1 is LGHDT and CDR2 is YNNKEL (reference sequence). As DNA, the CDR3 is TGTGCCAGCAGCCAGGCCAACGTCCTGACTTTC. This translates into CASSQANVLTF.

This clonotype occurred once. The chain uses TRBV18 and TRBJ1-2; D perhaps matches TRBD1 (5 bases). V gave up 3 bases and J gave up 5 bases, with 10 bases separating them. CDR1 is KGHSH, CDR2 LQKENI, per germline. This CDR3 is 13 amino acids long. The CDR3 is CASSPGRLYGYTF. The CDR3 coding sequence is TGTGCCAGCTCACCGGGACGGTTATATGGCTACACCTTC. The full variable domain, completed using reference TRBV18 and TRBJ1-2, is NAGVMQNPRHLVRRRGQEARLRCSPMKGHSHVYWYRQLPEEGLKFMVYLQKENIIDESGMPKERFSAEFPKEGPSILRIQQVVRGDSAAYFCASSPGRLYGYTFGSGTRLTVV.

This clonotype was found a few times. The chain is built from TRBV19 and TRBJ1-1; 9 nucleotides align to TRBD1. CDR3 length: 15 residues. CDR1 and CDR2 from the germline V gene are LNHDA and SQIVND (reference sequence). With V trimmed by 5 bases and J by 5 bases, 9 bases remained unmatched. The CDR3 sequence is CASSLTGQGLTEAFF. The CDR3 DNA reads TGTGCCAGTAGTCTAACGGGACAGGGTCTAACTGAAGCTTTCTTT.

CDR3: CASSGRQWARSYNEQFF. DNA for the CDR3: TGTGCCAGCAGTGGCCGCCAGTGGGCTAGATCCTACAATGAGCAGTTCTTC. The chain has TRBV25-1 and TRBJ2-1; no firm D call. V was shortened by 4 bases and J by 1 base, with 17 bases between the two germline ends. CDR3 size: 17 residues. CDR1 MGHDK and CDR2 SYGVNS come from the germline V gene.

Note on this clonotype: Just one base apart from a much larger clone, this may be a read error. The chain carries TRBV12-3 or TRBV12-4 and TRBJ1-1; D unclear. V lost 3 bases and J 4 bases, leaving 9 bases between the germline ends. The CDR3 length is 13 residues. CDR3 bases: TGTGCCAGCAGTTTGGTCTCGAGCACTGAAGCTTTCTTT. This sequence encodes CASSLVSSTEAFF.

Ten or more counts support this clonotype. The chain employs TRBV11-2 and TRBJ2-1; 8 nucleotides agree with TRBD2. CDR3 length equals 16 residues. Germline V CDR1 and CDR2: SGHAT, FQNNGV. J gave up 4 bases and V 4 bases, and 9 bases lay outside the gene matches. This CDR3 reads CASSWTGAGGYNEQFF. The CDR3 nucleotides are TGTGCCAGCAGCTGGACCGGTGCGGGAGGTTACAATGAGCAGTTCTTC.

The chain is built from TRBV6-5 and TRBJ1-1; D is undetermined. V lost 0 bases and J lost 0, with 8 bases in between. Germline V gene sequence: CDR1 MNHEY, CDR2 SVGAGI. This CDR3 contains 15 residues. CDR3 nucleotide sequence: TGTGCCAGCAGTTACTCAGTAAGAGTGAACACTGAAGCTTTCTTT. Its protein is CASSYSVRVNTEAFF.

Many counts were recorded for this clonotype. The rearrangement uses TRBV7-8 and TRBJ1-6; 8 bases are shared with TRBD1. The CDR3 length is 15 residues. The ends lost 5 bases at V and 9 bases at J; junction bases unmatched: 9. Per germline, CDR1 SGHVS and CDR2 FQNEAQ. This CDR3 reads CASSRYRGFGSPLHF. CDR3 nucleotides: TGTGCCAGCAGCCGGTACAGGGGGTTTGGTTCACCCCTCCACTTT.